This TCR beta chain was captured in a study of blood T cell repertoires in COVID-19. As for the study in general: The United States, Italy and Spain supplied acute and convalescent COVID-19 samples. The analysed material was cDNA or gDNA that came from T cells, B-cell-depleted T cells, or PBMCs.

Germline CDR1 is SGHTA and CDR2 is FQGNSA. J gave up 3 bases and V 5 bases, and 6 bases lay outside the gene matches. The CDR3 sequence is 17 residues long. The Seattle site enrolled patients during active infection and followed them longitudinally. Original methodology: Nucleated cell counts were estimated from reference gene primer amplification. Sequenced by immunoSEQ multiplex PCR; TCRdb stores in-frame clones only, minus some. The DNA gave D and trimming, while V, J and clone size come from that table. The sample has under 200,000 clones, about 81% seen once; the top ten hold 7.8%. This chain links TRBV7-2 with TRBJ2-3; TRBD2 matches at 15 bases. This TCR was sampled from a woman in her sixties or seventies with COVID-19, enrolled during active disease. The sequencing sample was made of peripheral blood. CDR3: CASSILGLAGGTDTQYF. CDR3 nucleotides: TGTGCCAGCAGCATACTCGGACTAGCGGGAGGGACAGATACGCAGTATTTT.